Shown below are 29 T cell receptor beta chains from a single sample sequenced in a study of blood T cell repertoires in COVID-19. Only in-frame clones appear in the TCRdb table, and some are missing; sequencing was by immunoSEQ multiplex PCR. This sample has 100,000 to 150,000 clones, with around 89% found just once. The sequenced material came from peripheral blood. All receptors come from a man aged 60 to 69 with COVID-19, enrolled during active disease.

The chain couples TRBV6-1 to TRBJ1-2; possibly TRBD1 for D (5 bases). CDR1 is MNHNS and CDR2 is SASEGT in the germline V gene. The CDR3 has 16 residues. The V and J ends lost 3 bases and 4 bases respectively, with 18 bases between them. The CDR3 region has the DNA TGTGCCAGCAGTGATAGGGCGGGGGAAACTGGCTATGGCTACACCTTC. It encodes CASSDRAGETGYGYTF.

V usage is TRBV5-6 and J usage is TRBJ1-1, with 7 bases matching TRBD1. CDR3 length: 12 residues. J was trimmed by 8 bases and V by 4 bases; bases with no gene match: 5. Germline V gene sequence: CDR1 SGHDT, CDR2 YYEEEE. The chain's CDR3 is CASSPLGGEAFF. Written as DNA, the CDR3 is TGTGCCAGCAGCCCGCTAGGGGGCGAAGCTTTCTTT. Together with reference TRBV5-6 and TRBJ1-1, the CDR3 gives the full variable domain: DAGVTQSPTHLIKTRGQQVTLRCSPKSGHDTVSWYQQALGQGPQFIFQYYEEEERQRGNFPDRFSGHQFPNYSSELNVNALLLGDSALYLCASSPLGGEAFFGQGTRLTVV.

The chain combines TRBV7-8 with TRBJ1-1; TRBD1 matches 8 bases. CDR1 and CDR2 from the germline V gene are SGHVS and FQNEAQ. This CDR3 comprises 15 residues. V lost 5 bases to trimming and J lost 3 bases; unmatched junction nucleotides: 8. CDR3 coding DNA: TGTGCCAGCAGCAACAAACAGGGGGGGTACACTGAAGCTTTCTTT. The encoded protein is CASSNKQGGYTEAFF.

The chain is built from TRBV27 and TRBJ2-7, with D tentatively TRBD1 (6 bases). This CDR3 region has 17 residues. Germline values: CDR1 MNHEY, CDR2 SMNVEV (reference sequence). Trimming left V 2 bases short and J 0 bases short, with 17 bases between. The CDR3 DNA sequence: TGTGCCAGCAGTTTAAGTGCAGGGGATGGCGGCTCCTACGAGCAGTACTTC. Translating it yields CASSLSAGDGGSYEQYF.

This clone was seen only once. The chain couples TRBV6-5 to TRBJ1-1; D is ambiguous. The CDR3 is 13 amino acids. Trimming stripped 0 bases from V and 1 base from J, with 3 bases between. The germline CDR1 and CDR2 sequences are MNHEY and SVGAGI. The CDR3 sequence is CASSYSQNTEAFF. CDR3 nucleotides: TGTGCCAGCAGTTACTCCCAGAACACTGAAGCTTTCTTT.

The CDR3 DNA sequence: TGTGCCAGCAGCTCTAACGGGATCTCTGGAAACACCATATATTTT. Translated, it gives CASSSNGISGNTIYF. The V call is TRBV6-6, the J call TRBJ1-3; D unclear. Trimming removed 6 bases from V and 0 bases from J, with 12 bases in between. CDR3 length: 15 residues. Germline values: CDR1 MNHNY, CDR2 SVGAGI (reference sequence).

V is TRBV7-8 and J is TRBJ2-1; TRBD2 aligns across 8 bases. Trimming at V came to 2 bases and at J to 7 bases, leaving 4 bases not matched to a gene. This CDR3 has 14 residues. Germline lookup yields CDR1 SGHVS and CDR2 FQNEAQ. The DNA for the CDR3 is TGTGCCAGCAGCTTATGGCGGGGGGTAAATGAGCAGTTCTTC. Protein product: CASSLWRGVNEQFF.

This chain joins TRBV20-1 and TRBJ1-6, with 8 bases aligning to TRBD1. The CDR3 is 15 amino acids. Germline lookup yields CDR1 DFQATT and CDR2 SNEGSKA (reference sequence). V lost 3 bases, J lost 9 bases, and 10 bases stayed unmatched. The CDR3 bases are TGCAGTGCTAGTCTGGCCTCAGACAGGGGTTCACCCCTCCACTTT. As protein: CSASLASDRGSPLHF.

The rearrangement joins TRBV12-5 to TRBJ2-7, with TRBD1 as a possible D gene (7 bases). This CDR3 spans 13 amino acids. The V end was cut by 6 bases, the J end by 4 bases, with 13 bases between. Germline V gene sequence: CDR1 LGHNT, CDR2 FRNRAP. CDR3 nucleotides: TGTGCTAGTGGGCGGGACAGCGAGTACGAGCAGTACTTC. This gives the protein CASGRDSEYEQYF.

The chain links TRBV5-4 to TRBJ1-1; D may be TRBD1 (5 bases). Germline assignment: CDR1 SGHNT and CDR2 YYREEE (reference sequence). The CDR3 consists of 15 residues. Trimming shortened V by 7 bases and J by 1 base, and 17 bases separated the two germline ends. This CDR3 is CASGLAGVGNTEAFF. The DNA for the CDR3 is TGTGCCAGCGGTCTTGCGGGGGTTGGGAACACTGAAGCTTTCTTT.

The chain recombines TRBV5-1 with TRBJ2-3, with 9 nucleotides matching TRBD2. The CDR3 is made up of 15 amino acids. V was pared by 5 bases and J by 4 bases, with 8 bases of the junction left unmatched. The V gene's germline CDR1 is SGHRS and CDR2 YFSETQ. The chain's CDR3 is CASSPRGGRADTQYF. Written as DNA, the CDR3 is TGCGCCAGCAGTCCGCGGGGGGGCCGCGCAGATACGCAGTATTTT.

The rearrangement joins TRBV19 to TRBJ1-3, with D tentatively TRBD1 (5 bases). The CDR3 is made up of 15 amino acids. The V gene lost 2 bases and the J gene lost 0 bases, with 8 bases spanning the gap. Germline V gene lookup returns CDR1 LNHDA and CDR2 SQIVND (reference sequence). The CDR3 sequence: CASSIIDSSGNTIYF. The CDR3 bases are TGTGCCAGTAGTATAATCGACAGCTCTGGAAACACCATATATTTT.

This clone was seen a single time. The chain has TRBV12-5 and TRBJ1-6, with D unclear. This CDR3 has 13 residues. The germline V gene encodes CDR1 LGHNT and CDR2 FRNRAP. Deletions cut 7 bases from V and 6 bases from J, with 10 bases between. The CDR3 nucleotides are TGTGCTAGTGCCCCTGCGGGTAATTCACCCCTCCACTTT. Translation: CASAPAGNSPLHF. Using reference TRBV12-5 and TRBJ1-6 for the parts outside the CDR3, the full variable domain is DARVTQTPRHKVTEMGQEVTMRCQPILGHNTVFWYRQTMMQGLELLAYFRNRAPLDDSGMPKDRFSAEMPDATLATLKIQPSEPRDSAVYFCASAPAGNSPLHFGNGTRLTVT.

V usage is TRBV7-2 and J usage is TRBJ1-1; possibly TRBD1 for D (6 bases). The V gene's germline CDR1 is SGHTA and CDR2 FQGNSA. With 2 bases removed from V and 0 bases from J, the gap between germline ends came to 13 bases. The CDR3 length is 16 residues. CDR3: CASSLIRGSMNTEAFF. CDR3 DNA: TGTGCCAGCAGCTTAATCAGGGGAAGTATGAACACTGAAGCTTTCTTT.

The chain uses TRBV5-1 and TRBJ1-6, with 9 nucleotides matching TRBD1. The CDR3 spans 16 residues. V lost 5 bases, J lost 9 bases, and 12 bases stayed unmatched. Germline V lookup: CDR1 SGHRS, CDR2 YFSETQ. The CDR3 region is CASRTTTGTGPSPLHF. The CDR3 bases are TGCGCCAGCAGGACGACAACCGGGACAGGGCCTTCACCCCTCCACTTT.

V and J are TRBV6-5 and TRBJ1-1, with TRBD1 as a possible D gene (5 bases). The CDR3 contains 12 residues. Germline V lookup: CDR1 MNHEY, CDR2 SVGAGI. The V gene lost 7 bases and the J gene lost 4 bases, with 10 bases spanning the gap. The CDR3 nucleotides read TGTGCCAGCACCCGACAGTTCACTGAAGCTTTCTTT. Translating it yields CASTRQFTEAFF.

The V gene is TRBV7-9, the J gene TRBJ1-6; TRBD1 matches at 12 bases. The germline V gene encodes CDR1 SEHNR and CDR2 FQNEAQ (reference sequence). The CDR3 has 15 residues. The junction had 3 bases not matched to a gene; V was cut back by 4 bases and J by 8 bases. CDR3 nucleotide sequence: TGTGCCAGCAGCTCAAGGGACAGGGGGCATTCACCCCTCCACTTT. Its protein is CASSSRDRGHSPLHF.

The CDR3 nucleotides are TGTGCCAGCAGCCTCGCTATGAACACTGAAGCTTTCTTT. Protein product: CASSLAMNTEAFF. The gene calls are TRBV9 and TRBJ1-1; D is unclear. Germline-derived CDR1 and CDR2 are SGDLS and YYNGEE. The CDR3 spans 13 residues. V dropped 4 bases and J dropped 0 bases, with 7 bases sitting between them.

The chain has TRBV6-5 and TRBJ1-2, with a weak D call TRBD1 (5 bases). Trimming cost V 8 bases and J 6 bases, with 19 bases left between them. The germline gives CDR1 MNHEY, CDR2 SVGAGI. The CDR3 contains 14 residues. CDR3 nucleotides: TGTGCCAGCCCGTACTCAGGGAGGGAAGATGGCTACACCTTC. Translating it yields CASPYSGREDGYTF.

The J gene is TRBJ1-5, the V gene TRBV15, with 9 bases that match TRBD1. V shed 0 bases and J 6 bases; nucleotides not matched to a gene: 3. The CDR3 runs to 15 residues. Germline V gene lookup returns CDR1 LNHNV and CDR2 YYDKDF (reference sequence). The CDR3 here is CATSRDLTGGQPQHF. For the CDR3, the DNA is TGTGCCACCAGCAGAGATTTGACAGGGGGTCAGCCCCAGCATTTT.

The rearrangement uses TRBV7-3 and TRBJ1-3; D remains unclear. Germline CDR1 and CDR2: SGHTA and FQGTGA. V was trimmed by 2 bases and J by 2 bases, leaving 10 bases between them. The CDR3 consists of 15 residues. CDR3 DNA: TGTGCCAGCAGCTTAGTCCCCGGGGCTGGAAACACCATATATTTT. This codes for CASSLVPGAGNTIYF.

The gene calls are TRBV4-3 and TRBJ2-4; weak D call: TRBD1 (6 bases). Trimming cost V 1 base and J 8 bases, with 9 bases left between them. Germline V gene sequence: CDR1 LGHNA, CDR2 YSLEER. The CDR3 runs 13 residues. CDR3 amino acids: CASSQGTADIQYF. The DNA of the CDR3 is TGCGCCAGCAGCCAAGGGACAGCGGACATTCAGTACTTC.

The V gene is TRBV7-9, the J gene TRBJ2-1; D is ambiguous. The V and J ends lost 4 bases and 7 bases respectively, with 20 bases between them. This CDR3 has 16 residues. The germline V gene has CDR1 SEHNR and CDR2 FQNEAQ (reference sequence). The DNA of the CDR3 is TGTGCCAGCAGCTCCCTCGGCTATTCGACGGAGAATGAGCAGTTCTTC. The encoded protein is CASSSLGYSTENEQFF.

V usage is TRBV5-1 and J usage is TRBJ2-3; no firm D call. This CDR3 comprises 16 residues. CDR1 is SGHRS, CDR2 YFSETQ, per germline. V was shortened by 4 bases and J by 0 bases, with 15 bases between the two germline ends. The CDR3 nucleotides read TGCGCCAGCAGCGCCGCCGGGTTTCCTAGCACAGATACGCAGTATTTT. Translating it yields CASSAAGFPSTDTQYF.

The V gene is TRBV7-9, the J gene TRBJ1-2; TRBD1 aligns across 8 bases. Trimming at V came to 10 bases and at J to 0 bases, leaving 13 bases not matched to a gene. CDR1 SEHNR and CDR2 FQNEAQ come from the germline V gene (reference sequence). The CDR3 covers 16 residues. Here the CDR3 DNA reads TGTGCCACAGATCCGACAGGGGCAAAAGCTAACTATGGCTACACCTTC. It yields the protein CATDPTGAKANYGYTF.

J is TRBJ1-2 and V is TRBV27; 8 bases are a match to TRBD1. This CDR3 spans 14 amino acids. Germline assignment: CDR1 MNHEY and CDR2 SMNVEV (reference sequence). V shed 6 bases, J shed 7 bases, and the junction held 10 bases outside the gene matches. CDR3 nucleotide sequence: TGTGCCAGCAGCGCTGGAGGACAGGGAGTTGGCTACACCTTC. This translates into CASSAGGQGVGYTF.

Here the CDR3 reads CASSAGQYNEQFF. CDR3 nucleotides: TGCGCCAGCAGCGCCGGACAGTACAATGAGCAGTTCTTC. V and J are TRBV5-1 and TRBJ2-1, with D tentatively TRBD1 (6 bases). The V gene's germline CDR1 is SGHRS and CDR2 YFSETQ. V lost 4 bases and J 4 bases, leaving 9 bases between the germline ends. The CDR3 totals 13 residues.

J is TRBJ1-2 and V is TRBV6-5; D is undetermined. The CDR3 spans 13 residues. V gave up 6 bases and J gave up 5 bases, with 13 bases separating them. Germline V lookup: CDR1 MNHEY, CDR2 SVGAGI. The CDR3 DNA sequence: TGTGCCAGCAGGGACCCGGGATCATATGGCTACACCTTC. This codes for CASRDPGSYGYTF.

The chain couples TRBV5-4 to TRBJ1-5; a weak D match, TRBD1 (6 bases). Germline V lookup: CDR1 SGHNT, CDR2 YYREEE (reference sequence). Trimming removed 0 bases from V and 7 bases from J, with 23 bases in between. CDR3 size: 18 residues. The CDR3 region is CASSLGGGGGAAKQPQHF. The CDR3 DNA is TGTGCCAGCAGCTTGGGTGGAGGCGGGGGGGCTGCTAAGCAGCCCCAGCATTTT.